The 7 T cell receptor beta chains presented below share a single source sample, sequenced in a study of cytomegalovirus exposure and HLA in healthy donors. Vbeta (60) and Jbeta (13) primers were used in the PCR. Data came from immunoSEQ multiplex PCR; TCRdb stores just in-frame clones and leaves some out. Of over 150,000 clones listed, 60% to 80% are singletons. Sequencing was carried out using PBMCs. The receptors come from a woman aged 25 to 39 in good health and CMV-seronegative.

This clone was seen a handful of times. This chain connects TRBV7-2 to TRBJ2-1; D may be TRBD1 (6 bases). The CDR3 consists of 17 residues. Germline assignment: CDR1 SGHTA and CDR2 FQGNSA. The V end was cut by 0 bases, the J end by 7 bases, with 19 bases between. CDR3 nucleotides: TGTGCCAGCAGCTTAGCCCCCCGGTCCTCGGGACAAAATGAGCAGTTCTTC. Encoded protein: CASSLAPRSSGQNEQFF.

Points on this clone: One end of the junction does not line up with germline, which may come from a read error. This rearrangement joins TRBV5-1 to TRBJ2-4, with D tentatively TRBD2 (5 bases). The CDR3 extends over 14 amino acids. Germline CDR1 SGHRS, CDR2 YFSETQ. DNA for the CDR3: TGCGCCAGCAGACCTACGGACTTACCGGCCGTTCAGTGGTTC. Its translation: CASRPTDLPAVQWF.

The chain recombines TRBV25-1 with TRBJ1-2; TRBD1 matches 8 bases. CDR1 and CDR2 from the germline V gene are MGHDK and SYGVNS. The V segment lost 3 bases and the J segment 1 base; nucleotides outside the gene matches: 7. CDR3 size: 16 residues. The CDR3 here is CASSENRGYYNYGYTF. The CDR3 bases are TGTGCCAGCAGTGAGAACAGGGGGTACTATAACTATGGCTACACCTTC.

This clone was seen a handful of times. J is TRBJ2-2 and V is TRBV5-1, with D hard to call. The CDR3 has 13 amino acids. Germline V gene data show CDR1 as SGHRS and CDR2 as YFSETQ. V dropped 0 bases and J dropped 7 bases, with 7 bases sitting between them. The DNA of the CDR3 is TGCGCCAGCAGCTTGGTTTCGGGCGGGGAGCTGTTTTTT. Residues: CASSLVSGGELFF.

The V gene is TRBV6-6, the J gene TRBJ2-7; the D gene is possibly TRBD2 (5 bases). The V gene's germline CDR1 is MNHNY and CDR2 SVGAGI (reference sequence). Deletions cut 2 bases from V and 0 bases from J, with 14 bases between. The CDR3 length is 16 residues. As DNA, the CDR3 is TGTGCCAGCAGTTACCTTCCTCCGACTAACTCCTACGAGCAGTACTTC. It translates to CASSYLPPTNSYEQYF.

V usage is TRBV5-1 and J usage is TRBJ1-1; no reliable D call. This CDR3 has 13 residues. Between the trimmed V and J ends, which lost 1 base and 10 bases, there was a span of 14 bases. Germline lookup yields CDR1 SGHRS and CDR2 YFSETQ. The CDR3 bases are TGCGCCAGCAGCTTGTTTGGCCCCGGCGGAGCTTTCTTT. This codes for CASSLFGPGGAFF.

The rearrangement uses TRBV5-1 and TRBJ2-7; the match to TRBD2 covers 13 bases. This CDR3 region has 13 residues. Germline-derived CDR1 and CDR2 are SGHRS and YFSETQ. The V and J ends lost 8 bases and 6 bases, in that order; junction bases with no gene match: 5. The CDR3 nucleotides are TGCGCCAGTCGGACTAGCGGGAGTAGCGAGCAGTACTTC. It is translated as CASRTSGSSEQYF.